This T cell receptor (beta chain) was recorded in a study of blood T cell repertoires in COVID-19 (dated by TCRdb to the early 2020s). With regard to the full study: The collaborator samples originated in the United States, Italy and Spain and spanned the acute and convalescent phases of COVID-19. The prospective study material was composed of cDNA or gDNA derived from T cells, B-cell-depleted T cells, or PBMCs. Deeply sampled blood TCRbeta repertoires from subjects exposed to, actively infected with, or recovered from COVID-19 were included in the dataset. The repertoires were made available in a free public database intended to serve as a resource for research on the immune response to SARS-CoV-2. The samples were drawn from two sources: the first 160 participants of the ongoing ImmuneRACE study, and 1,200 or so subjects contributed by 6 global collaborators. Nearly every sample came with metadata listing a de-identified subject ID, COVID-19 status, age in years and sex. Where available, HLA class I and class II types were obtained from metadata supplied by the sample provider rather than from assay-based typing. Results the study describes overall, beyond this receptor: The quantity of clinical and demographic metadata differed by source and by participant and was supplied without curation.

A distance of 2 bases separates the germline ends of V and J, which lose 5 bases and 0 bases respectively. From the cysteine through the phenylalanine, the CDR3 covers 13 amino acids. Of all the DNA, just the CDR3 is kept, 39 bases in frame from base 1. CDR1 and CDR2 are read off the germline V gene as SNHLY and FYNNEI. TCRbeta CDR3 regions were amplified from genomic DNA using the immunoSEQ Assay, a bias-controlled multiplex PCR. The source study handled its data this way. Nucleated cell counts per sample were estimated from amplification of reference gene primers within the assay. To quantify the absolute abundance of each unique TCRbeta CDR3 rearrangement, sequence reads were collapsed and filtered. For each sample, productive Simpson clonality was calculated by taking the square root of Simpson's diversity index across productive rearrangements. This immuneACCESS table, as held by TCRdb, lists in-frame sequences with V and J called but not all clones. Of the missing ones, under half trace to an unresolved V gene in checked studies; the others have no known cause. V, J and clone size are taken as reported in that table, and D and trimming were inferred from the DNA itself. Here the sample has 350,000 to 550,000 clones; nearly 90% occur a single time. The ten biggest clones cover over 1.5% of the sample.

Enrolling through a virtual design, the prospective study's participants ranged in age from roughly 18 to 95 years and lived across 24 United States geographic areas. Cohort assignment in the prospective study relied on participant-reported clinical history from a screening survey and a study questionnaire. Each participant in the prospective study had whole blood, serum and a nasopharyngeal or oropharyngeal swab collected by mobile phlebotomists. Additional blood draws and questionnaires over an approximately two-month period could optionally be provided by prospective study participants. Prospective study blood samples were shipped either frozen or at room temperature before DNA extraction. Notes on this clone: The antigen this receptor binds is unknown. This could be a read error, since a much larger clone is one nucleotide away.

Material: PBMCs or T cells enriched from blood (not recorded which). This clonotype was sampled from a woman aged 18 to 35 with acute COVID-19. The rearranged segments are TRBV2 and TRBJ2-6, with no D gene named confidently. The CDR3 in this case is CASSLSGANVLTF. The DNA sequence is as follows: TGTGCCAGCAGTCTCTCTGGGGCCAACGTCCTGACTTTC.